The 23 T cell receptor beta chains below all came from one sample that was sequenced in a study of T cells after yellow fever vaccination. TCRdb re-derived calls from the 5' RACE reads in MiXCR, one entry per CDR3 protein. Of about 320,000 distinct CDR3 sequences in the sample, over 8.5% are singletons; the top ten hold approximately 3.3%. This specimen consisted of CD4+ T cells sorted from PBMCs, obtained 45 days after the yellow fever booster vaccination. These receptors originate from a man between 18 and 29 years old who received the YFV17D yellow fever vaccine.

This clonotype was seen many times. The rearrangement joins TRBV5-1 to TRBJ2-2; TRBD1 agrees at 7 bases. Germline V gene sequence: CDR1 SGHRS, CDR2 YFSETQ. V trimming: 4 bases; J trimming: 2 bases; junction bases outside the gene matches: 5. This CDR3 contains 15 residues. CDR3 DNA: TGCGCCAGCAGCCCCGGGACAGCTAACACCGGGGAGCTGTTTTTT. Translation: CASSPGTANTGELFF.

The V and J genes are TRBV7-2 and TRBJ2-2; no firm D call. The V end lost 3 bases, the J end lost 0 bases, and 11 bases lay between the germline ends. Germline V gene data show CDR1 as SGHTA and CDR2 as FQGNSA. This CDR3 has 16 residues. CDR3 nucleotides: TGTGCCAGCAGCTTCGCGAGTCCCCCGAACACCGGGGAGCTGTTTTTT. Amino acids: CASSFASPPNTGELFF.

The CDR3 here is CASSSGGNSYNEQFF. CDR3 in DNA: TGTGCCAGCAGCTCTGGGGGGAACTCCTACAATGAGCAGTTCTTC. The chain uses TRBV7-3 and TRBJ2-1, with D perhaps TRBD2 (6 bases). The CDR3 sequence is 15 residues long. The V end lost 4 bases, the J end lost 0 bases, and 10 bases lay between the germline ends. Germline V CDR1 and CDR2: SGHTA, FQGTGA. Variable domain in full (rest from reference TRBV7-3 and TRBJ2-1): GAGVSQTPSNKVTEKGKYVELRCDPISGHTALYWYRQSLGQGPEFLIYFQGTGAADDSGLPNDRFFAVRPEGSVSTLKIQRTERGDSAVYLCASSSGGNSYNEQFFGPGTRLTVL.

Only a few counts were recorded for this clonotype. The genes are TRBV29-1 and TRBJ2-3; D remains unclear. Trimming left V 6 bases short and J 4 bases short, with 26 bases between. Looked up from germline, CDR1 is SQVTM and CDR2 is ANQGSEA. The CDR3 consists of 17 residues. CDR3 DNA sequence: TGCAGCGTACCTCAGGCGTTCGGTGCCTCACATTCAGATACGCAGTATTTT. Translated, it gives CSVPQAFGASHSDTQYF.

With respect to this clonotype: Germline and junction disagree at one end, which may indicate a read error. The chain combines TRBV14 with TRBJ2-5, with a possible D match to TRBD1 (6 bases). Germline V lookup: CDR1 SGHDN, CDR2 FVKESK. This CDR3 has 14 residues. The CDR3 DNA reads as TGTGCCAGCAACCAAGCAGGGGCCCTCGTGCCCCAGTACTTC. Its translation is CASNQAGALVPQYF. Looking up the rest from reference TRBV14 and TRBJ2-5 gives the full variable domain: EAGVTQFPSHSVIEKGQTVTLRCDPISGHDNLYWYRRVMGKEIKFLLHFVKESKQDESGMPNNRFLAERTGGTYSTLKVQPAELEDSGVYFCASNQAGALVPQYFGPGTRLLVL.

This clonotype was seen a few times. V and J are TRBV9 and TRBJ2-3; D remains unclear. CDR1 SGDLS and CDR2 YYNGEE come from the germline V gene. CDR3 length equals 13 residues. The V end lost 0 bases, the J end lost 4 bases, and 6 bases lay between the germline ends. The DNA of the CDR3 is TGTGCCAGCAGCGTAGATACCCCAGATACGCAGTATTTT. Translated, it gives CASSVDTPDTQYF.

This clonotype showed up just a few times. The CDR3 here is CASSYVGALNTEAFF. In nucleotides, the CDR3 is TGTGCCAGCAGTTACGTTGGGGCGTTGAACACTGAAGCTTTCTTT. The chain uses TRBV6-2 or TRBV6-3 and TRBJ1-1; D is perhaps TRBD1 (5 bases). CDR1 is MNHEY and CDR2 is SVGEGT in the germline V gene. The germline V and J ends were trimmed by 2 bases and 0 bases, with 10 bases remaining between them. The CDR3 has 15 amino acids.

This clonotype was counted many times. This chain links TRBV7-6 with TRBJ1-1; TRBD1 is a possible D gene (6 bases). The germline CDR1 and CDR2 sequences are SGHVS and FNYEAQ. The V end lost 5 bases, the J end lost 1 base, and 11 bases lay between the germline ends. This CDR3 comprises 14 residues. CDR3 coding DNA: TGTGCCAGCAGCCCGAGGGGGGGGAACACTGAAGCTTTCTTT. Translating gives CASSPRGGNTEAFF. Together with reference TRBV7-6 and TRBJ1-1, the CDR3 gives the full variable domain: GAGVSQSPRYKVTKRGQDVALRCDPISGHVSLYWYRQALGQGPEFLTYFNYEAQQDKSGLPNDRFSAERPEGSISTLTIQRTEQRDSAMYRCASSPRGGNTEAFFGQGTRLTVV.

This clonotype was seen a handful of times. V gene TRBV13 combines with J gene TRBJ2-7; 8 bases line up with TRBD1. Unmatched junction bases numbered 7, after V lost 5 bases and J lost 4 bases. CDR3 size: 14 residues. Germline CDR1 and CDR2: PRHDT and FYEKMQ (reference sequence). The CDR3 DNA follows: TGTGCCAGCAGCCTACGGGACAGGACTTACGAGCAGTACTTC. It translates to CASSLRDRTYEQYF.

This clonotype was observed many times. V and J are TRBV5-5 and TRBJ2-1, with 12 bases that match TRBD1. Unmatched junction bases numbered 11, after V lost 4 bases and J lost 9 bases. CDR3 length: 16 amino acids. Germline lookup yields CDR1 SGHKS and CDR2 YYEKEE (reference sequence). The CDR3 region is CASSPLGGQGAVEQFF. The CDR3 DNA reads as TGTGCCAGCAGCCCACTGGGGGGACAGGGGGCTGTTGAGCAGTTCTTC.

This clonotype occurred many times. The chain couples TRBV5-1 to TRBJ2-5; perhaps TRBD2 as D (6 bases). CDR1 and CDR2 from the germline V gene are SGHRS and YFSETQ. The V and J ends lost 0 bases and 4 bases respectively, with 10 bases between them. This CDR3 has 14 amino acids. The CDR3 nucleotides are TGCGCCAGCAGCTTGGTAGCGCGGGGAGAGACCCAGTACTTC. Translated, it gives CASSLVARGETQYF. The full variable domain, in which reference TRBV5-1 and TRBJ2-5 provide the parts outside the CDR3, is KAGVTQTPRYLIKTRGQQVTLSCSPISGHRSVSWYQQTPGQGLQFLFEYFSETQRNKGNFPGRFSGRQFSNSRSEMNVSTLELGDSALYLCASSLVARGETQYFGPGTRLLVL.

CDR3 protein: CASSLVVEREQYF. DNA for the CDR3: TGTGCCAGCAGCTTAGTTGTAGAGAGGGAGCAGTACTTC. The chain recombines TRBV11-2 with TRBJ2-7; D remains unclear. V lost 1 base, J lost 7 bases, and 11 bases lay in between. Germline V CDR1 and CDR2: SGHAT, FQNNGV. There are 13 residues in the CDR3.

The genes are TRBV7-7 and TRBJ2-1, with D perhaps assigned TRBD1 or TRBD2 (5 bases each). Germline CDR1 and CDR2: SSHAT and FNYEAQ (reference sequence). The V end lost 0 bases, the J end lost 9 bases, and 12 bases lay between the germline ends. The CDR3 has 14 amino acids. The CDR3 bases are TGTGCCAGCAGCTTAGCCGCGAGGGACGGTGAGCAGTTCTTC. This gives the protein CASSLAARDGEQFF.

This clonotype was seen a handful of times. The chain links TRBV1 to TRBJ2-5. TRBV1 is labeled a pseudogene. The CDR3 extends over 14 amino acids. This CDR3 reads CTSSAGSSQGTQYF. Written as DNA, the CDR3 is TGCACCAGCAGCGCCGGTTCGAGCCAGGGGACCCAGTACTTC.

This clonotype was observed a few times. CDR3 in DNA: TGTGCCAGCAGCGCCCTCGACTCTGGGGCCAACGTCCTGACTTTC. Translating gives CASSALDSGANVLTF. The chain carries TRBV7-2 and TRBJ2-6; D remains ambiguous. V lost 5 bases and J 0 bases, leaving 8 bases between the germline ends. This CDR3 comprises 15 residues. Per the germline V gene, CDR1 is SGHTA and CDR2 is FQGNSA.

A few counts support this clonotype. The rearrangement uses TRBV27 and TRBJ1-2; 9 bases map to TRBD1. V gave up 8 bases and J gave up 7 bases; unmatched junction bases: 14. The germline CDR1 and CDR2 sequences are MNHEY and SMNVEV (reference sequence). CDR3 size: 15 residues. CDR3 bases: TGTGCCAGCTCTCCGGTTGGACAGGGGAGAACTGGCTACACCTTC. The encoded protein is CASSPVGQGRTGYTF.

The rearrangement uses TRBV15 and TRBJ2-3; 10 bases are shared with TRBD1. This CDR3 contains 20 residues. J gave up 3 bases and V 2 bases, and 17 bases lay outside the gene matches. Germline V gene lookup returns CDR1 LNHNV and CDR2 YYDKDF (reference sequence). The chain's CDR3 is CATSRPSGDRGYGGTDTQYF. Here the CDR3 DNA reads TGTGCCACCAGCAGACCCAGCGGGGACAGGGGTTATGGAGGAACAGATACGCAGTATTTT.

The rearrangement links TRBV7-6 to TRBJ2-5; 14 bases fit TRBD2. The CDR3 has 17 amino acids. The V gene's germline CDR1 is SGHVS and CDR2 FNYEAQ. Trimming at V came to 5 bases and at J to 5 bases, leaving 10 bases not matched to a gene. The CDR3, as DNA: TGTGCCAGCAGCGGCAGAAGACTAGCGGGGGGGCGGGAGACCCAGTACTTC. Its translation is CASSGRRLAGGRETQYF.

V gene TRBV23-1 combines with J gene TRBJ1-1, with D maybe TRBD1 (5 bases). TRBV23-1 is reported as an ORF; its role is uncertain. V lost 3 bases to trimming and J lost 3 bases, with 11 bases between them. The CDR3 consists of 14 residues. As DNA, the CDR3 is TGCGCCAGCAGTCAGTGTTTGGGGGACACTGAAGCTTTCTTT. It specifies CASSQCLGDTEAFF.

This clonotype was seen more than once but under ten times. CDR3 in amino acids: CASSPDARVTEAFF. The DNA for the CDR3 is TGTGCCAGCTCACCCGACGCCCGGGTCACTGAAGCTTTCTTT. The rearrangement uses TRBV18 and TRBJ1-1; D ambiguous. Trimming stripped 3 bases from V and 4 bases from J, with 12 bases between. In germline, CDR1 is KGHSH, CDR2 LQKENI. This CDR3 region has 14 residues.

This chain links TRBV19 with TRBJ1-6; D possibly corresponds to TRBD1 (5 bases). The germline V gene encodes CDR1 LNHDA and CDR2 SQIVND (reference sequence). V was clipped by 3 bases and J by 9 bases, with 15 bases between them. The CDR3 is 15 amino acids. CDR3 sequence reads: CASSIGERGPSPLHF. CDR3 DNA: TGTGCCAGTAGTATTGGGGAAAGGGGACCTTCACCCCTCCACTTT. The variable domain in full, completed from reference TRBV19 and TRBJ1-6, reads DGGITQSPKYLFRKEGQNVTLSCEQNLNHDAMYWYRQDPGQGLRLIYYSQIVNDFQKGDIAEGYSVSREKKESFPLTVTSAQKNPTAFYLCASSIGERGPSPLHFGNGTRLTVT.

At least ten counts were recorded for this clonotype. The chain recombines TRBV12-3 or TRBV12-4 with TRBJ2-3; D possibly corresponds to TRBD2 (5 bases). This CDR3 has 15 residues. The ends were cut back, 7 bases at V and 0 bases at J, with 14 bases in the middle. This CDR3 is CASTHFGGSTDTQYF. Written as DNA, the CDR3 is TGTGCCAGCACCCATTTCGGCGGGAGCACAGATACGCAGTATTTT.

This clonotype has only a few counts. V gene TRBV12-3 or TRBV12-4 combines with J gene TRBJ2-1; 9 bases are shared with TRBD2. The CDR3 is 15 amino acids. The V gene end was trimmed by 6 bases and the J gene end by 6 bases; junction bases not matched to a gene: 9. The CDR3 is CASSLWLAGTNEQFF. The CDR3 DNA sequence: TGTGCCAGCAGCTTATGGCTAGCGGGGACCAATGAGCAGTTCTTC.